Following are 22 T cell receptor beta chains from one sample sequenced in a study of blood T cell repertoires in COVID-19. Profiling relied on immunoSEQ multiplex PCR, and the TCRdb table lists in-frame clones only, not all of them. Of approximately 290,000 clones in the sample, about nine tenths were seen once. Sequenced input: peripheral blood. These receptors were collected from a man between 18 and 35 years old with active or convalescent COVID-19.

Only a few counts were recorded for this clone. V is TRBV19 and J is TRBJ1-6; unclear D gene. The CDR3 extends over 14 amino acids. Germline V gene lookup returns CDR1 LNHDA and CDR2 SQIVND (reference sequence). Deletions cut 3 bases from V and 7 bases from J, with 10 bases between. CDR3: CASSIQSGNSPLHF. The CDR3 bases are TGTGCCAGTAGTATTCAGAGCGGGAATTCACCCCTCCACTTT.

CDR3 residues: CATSDPTPPYQETQYF. CDR3 nucleotide sequence: TGTGCCACCAGTGATCCGACACCCCCGTACCAAGAGACCCAGTACTTC. The V and J genes are TRBV24-1 and TRBJ2-5, with unresolved D. Trimming removed 3 bases at V and 0 bases at J, with 13 bases between. The CDR3 is 16 amino acids. Looked up from germline, CDR1 is KGHDR and CDR2 is SFDVKD.

CDR3 bases: TGTGCCACCAGTGATCCTCGATCAGGGGGCGGTTACAATGAGCAGTTCTTC. Amino acids: CATSDPRSGGGYNEQFF. The chain joins TRBV24-1 to TRBJ2-1; 8 bases are a match to TRBD1. The V segment lost 3 bases and the J segment 4 bases; nucleotides outside the gene matches: 10. Germline CDR1 KGHDR, CDR2 SFDVKD. The CDR3 extends over 17 amino acids.

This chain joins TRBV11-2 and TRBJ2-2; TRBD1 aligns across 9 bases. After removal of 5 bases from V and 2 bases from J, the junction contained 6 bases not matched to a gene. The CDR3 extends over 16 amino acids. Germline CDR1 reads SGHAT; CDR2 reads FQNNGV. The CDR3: CASSPWTGVNTGELFF. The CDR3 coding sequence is TGTGCCAGCAGCCCGTGGACAGGGGTTAACACCGGGGAGCTGTTTTTT.

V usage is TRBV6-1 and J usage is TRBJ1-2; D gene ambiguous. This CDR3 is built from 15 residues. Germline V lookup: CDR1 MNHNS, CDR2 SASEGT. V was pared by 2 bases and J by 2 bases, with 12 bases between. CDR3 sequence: CASSELWQSNYGYTF. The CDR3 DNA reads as TGTGCCAGCAGTGAACTTTGGCAGTCAAACTATGGCTACACCTTC.

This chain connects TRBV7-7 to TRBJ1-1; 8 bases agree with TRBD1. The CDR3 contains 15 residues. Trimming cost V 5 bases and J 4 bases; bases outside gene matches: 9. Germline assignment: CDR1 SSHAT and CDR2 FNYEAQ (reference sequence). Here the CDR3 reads CASSPLGQGGTEAFF. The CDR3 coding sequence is TGTGCCAGCAGCCCACTTGGACAGGGCGGCACTGAAGCTTTCTTT.

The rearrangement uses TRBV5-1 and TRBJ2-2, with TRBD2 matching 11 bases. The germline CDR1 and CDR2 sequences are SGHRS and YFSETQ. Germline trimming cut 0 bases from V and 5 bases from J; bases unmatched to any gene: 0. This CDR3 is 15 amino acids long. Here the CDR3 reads CASSLASGGTGELFF. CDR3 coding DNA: TGCGCCAGCAGCTTGGCTAGCGGGGGGACCGGGGAGCTGTTTTTT.

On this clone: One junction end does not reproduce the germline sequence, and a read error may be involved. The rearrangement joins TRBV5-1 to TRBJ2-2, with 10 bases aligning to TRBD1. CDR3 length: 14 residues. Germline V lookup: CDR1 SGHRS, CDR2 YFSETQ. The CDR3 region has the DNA TGCGCCAGCAACTTGGGACAGGGGCTCGGGGAGCTGTTTTTT. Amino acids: CASNLGQGLGELFF.

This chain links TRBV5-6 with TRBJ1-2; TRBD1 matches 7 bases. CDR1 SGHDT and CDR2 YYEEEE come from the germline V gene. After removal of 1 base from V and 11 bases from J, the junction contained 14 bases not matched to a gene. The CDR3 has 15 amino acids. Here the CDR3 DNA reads TGTGCCAGCAGCTTGCACCCGGGACAGCGGTTAAGGTACACCTTC. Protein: CASSLHPGQRLRYTF.

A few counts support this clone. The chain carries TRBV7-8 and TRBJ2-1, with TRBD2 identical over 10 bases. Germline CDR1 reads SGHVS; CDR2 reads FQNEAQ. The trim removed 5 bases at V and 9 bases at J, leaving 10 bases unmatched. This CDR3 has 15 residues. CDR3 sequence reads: CASSPGLARSFEQFF. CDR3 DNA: TGTGCCAGCAGCCCGGGACTAGCGAGATCCTTTGAGCAGTTCTTC.

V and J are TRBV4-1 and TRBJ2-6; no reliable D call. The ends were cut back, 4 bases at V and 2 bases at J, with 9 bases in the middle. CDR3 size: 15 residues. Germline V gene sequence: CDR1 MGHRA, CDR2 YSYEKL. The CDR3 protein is CASSRRETGANVLTF. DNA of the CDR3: TGCGCCAGCAGCCGGAGAGAGACTGGGGCCAACGTCCTGACTTTC.

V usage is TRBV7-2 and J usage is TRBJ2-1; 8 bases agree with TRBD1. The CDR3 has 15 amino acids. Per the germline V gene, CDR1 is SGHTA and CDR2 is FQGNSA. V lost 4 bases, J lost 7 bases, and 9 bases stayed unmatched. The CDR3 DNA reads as TGTGCCAGCAGCTCCAGACAGGGGCGGAGGAATGAGCAGTTCTTC. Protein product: CASSSRQGRRNEQFF.

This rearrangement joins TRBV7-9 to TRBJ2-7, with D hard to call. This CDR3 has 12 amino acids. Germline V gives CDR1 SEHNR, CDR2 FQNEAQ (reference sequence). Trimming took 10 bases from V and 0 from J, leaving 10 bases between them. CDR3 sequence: CATGNSSYEQYF. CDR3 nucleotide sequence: TGTGCCACCGGTAATAGCTCCTACGAGCAGTACTTC.

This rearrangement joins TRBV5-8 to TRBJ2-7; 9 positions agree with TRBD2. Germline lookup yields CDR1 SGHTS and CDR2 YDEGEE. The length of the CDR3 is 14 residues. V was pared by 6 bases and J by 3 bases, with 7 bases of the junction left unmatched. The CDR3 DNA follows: TGTGCCAGCACCCATGGGACTAGCAGCTACGAGCAGTACTTC. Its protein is CASTHGTSSYEQYF.

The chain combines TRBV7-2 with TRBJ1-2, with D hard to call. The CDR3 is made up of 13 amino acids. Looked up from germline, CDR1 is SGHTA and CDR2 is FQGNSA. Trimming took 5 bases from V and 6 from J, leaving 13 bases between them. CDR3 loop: CASSPFVRDGYTF. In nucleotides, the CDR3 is TGTGCCAGCAGCCCCTTCGTTCGTGATGGCTACACCTTC. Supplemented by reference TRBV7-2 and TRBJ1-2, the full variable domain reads GAGVSQSPSNKVTEKGKDVELRCDPISGHTALYWYRQSLGQGLEFLIYFQGNSAPDKSGLPSDRFSAERTGGSVSTLTIQRTQQEDSAVYLCASSPFVRDGYTFGSGTRLTVV.

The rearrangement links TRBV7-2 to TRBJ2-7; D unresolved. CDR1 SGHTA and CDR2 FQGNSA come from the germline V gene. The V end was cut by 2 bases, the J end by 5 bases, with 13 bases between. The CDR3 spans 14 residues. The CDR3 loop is CASSLTHSSHEQYF. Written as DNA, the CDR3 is TGTGCCAGCAGCTTAACCCACAGTAGTCACGAGCAGTACTTC. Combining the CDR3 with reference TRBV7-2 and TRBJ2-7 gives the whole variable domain GAGVSQSPSNKVTEKGKDVELRCDPISGHTALYWYRQSLGQGLEFLIYFQGNSAPDKSGLPSDRFSAERTGGSVSTLTIQRTQQEDSAVYLCASSLTHSSHEQYFGPGTRLTVT.

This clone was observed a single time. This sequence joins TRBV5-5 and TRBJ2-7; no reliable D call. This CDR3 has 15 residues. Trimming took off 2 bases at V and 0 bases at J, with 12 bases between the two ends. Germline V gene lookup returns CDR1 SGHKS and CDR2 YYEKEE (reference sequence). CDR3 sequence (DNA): TGTGCCAGCAGCTTAGAACTCAGGCTCTCCTACGAGCAGTACTTC. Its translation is CASSLELRLSYEQYF.

CDR3 region: CASSARGKGQGEQYF. DNA of the CDR3: TGTGCCAGCAGCGCCAGAGGAAAGGGGCAAGGCGAGCAGTACTTC. This chain uses TRBV7-6 with TRBJ2-7, with a weak D call TRBD1 (5 bases). This CDR3 spans 15 amino acids. Germline loops: CDR1 SGHVS, CDR2 FNYEAQ. Trimming cost V 5 bases and J 6 bases, with 20 bases left between them.

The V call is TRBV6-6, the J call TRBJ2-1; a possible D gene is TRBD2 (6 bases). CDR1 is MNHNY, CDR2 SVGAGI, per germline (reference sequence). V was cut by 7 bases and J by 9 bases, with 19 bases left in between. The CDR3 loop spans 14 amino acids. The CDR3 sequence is CASIRGTDGGEQFF. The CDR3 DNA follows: TGTGCCAGCATAAGAGGGACCGACGGGGGTGAGCAGTTCTTC.

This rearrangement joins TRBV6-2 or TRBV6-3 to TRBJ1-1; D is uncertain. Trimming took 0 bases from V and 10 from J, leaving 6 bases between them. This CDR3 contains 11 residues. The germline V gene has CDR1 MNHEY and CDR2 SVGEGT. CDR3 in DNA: TGTGCCAGCAGTTACTCGAGGCGAGCTTTCTTT. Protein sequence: CASSYSRRAFF.

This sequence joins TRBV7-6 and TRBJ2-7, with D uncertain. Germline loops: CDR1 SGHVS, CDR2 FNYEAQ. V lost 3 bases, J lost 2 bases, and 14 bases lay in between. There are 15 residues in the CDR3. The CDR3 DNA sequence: TGTGCCAGCAGCTTTTCTTCCCACGGTCCCTACGAGCAGTACTTC. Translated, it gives CASSFSSHGPYEQYF. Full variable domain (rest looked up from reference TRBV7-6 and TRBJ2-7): GAGVSQSPRYKVTKRGQDVALRCDPISGHVSLYWYRQALGQGPEFLTYFNYEAQQDKSGLPNDRFSAERPEGSISTLTIQRTEQRDSAMYRCASSFSSHGPYEQYFGPGTRLTVT.

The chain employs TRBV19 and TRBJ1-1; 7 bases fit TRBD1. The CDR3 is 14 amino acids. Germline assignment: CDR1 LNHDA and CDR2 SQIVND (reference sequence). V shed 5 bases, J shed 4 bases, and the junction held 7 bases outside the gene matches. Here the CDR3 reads CASSLTGVGTEAFF. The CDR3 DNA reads TGTGCCAGTAGTCTTACAGGGGTAGGCACTGAAGCTTTCTTT.